Listed here is a single T cell receptor (beta chain). Antigen unknown. This sample is drawn from a study of T cells in localized non-small cell lung cancer. Study-level findings and limits: Adjacent lung had a median roughly 61 of the 100 largest tumor clones. Peak T cell clonality was found in uninvolved adjacent lung, exceeding tumor. Longer overall survival was seen with higher T cell density measured in blood. Sequencing was restricted to one tumor region; therefore, heterogeneity remains possible.

Clones were read by immunoSEQ multiplex PCR, and TCRdb kept only the in-frame ones, dropping some. The table lists 20,000 to 25,000 clones, more than 70% of them singletons. The CDR3 has 13 amino acids. Per the germline V gene, CDR1 is KGHSH and CDR2 is LQKENI. The V end was cut by 5 bases, the J end by 1 base, with 8 bases between. J is TRBJ1-1 and V is TRBV18; tentatively, D is TRBD1 (5 bases). The clonotype originates from a woman between 35 and 70 years old with stage III lung adenocarcinoma. Sequences were derived from peripheral blood mononuclear cells, sampled before any cancer treatment. The CDR3 nucleotides are TGTGCCAGCTCAGCCGGGACGAACACTGAAGCTTTCTTT. This codes for CASSAGTNTEAFF.